The 11 T cell receptor beta chains given below trace back to one sample, sequenced in a study of cytomegalovirus exposure and HLA in healthy donors. PCR employed 60 Vbeta and 13 Jbeta primers. Measured with immunoSEQ multiplex PCR; TCRdb has only the in-frame clones, and not every one. The sample holds about 80,000 clones, 80% seen once. Sequences were obtained from PBMCs. The receptor set was obtained from a man in his fifties or sixties in good health and CMV-seropositive.

CDR3 nucleotide sequence: TGCGCCAGCAGCCAACATGAGCGGGGATTCTACGAGCAGTACTTC. Translating gives CASSQHERGFYEQYF. The chain joins TRBV4-1 to TRBJ2-7, with TRBD2 matching over 7 bases. Looked up from germline, CDR1 is MGHRA and CDR2 is YSYEKL. Trimming cost V 2 bases and J 3 bases; bases outside gene matches: 7. CDR3 length: 15 residues.

As to this clone: At one boundary the junction diverges from the germline segment, which might be a read error. This same CDR3 is encoded by further DNA sequences in the sample. CDR3 amino acids: CASSLQGNYGYTF. The CDR3 nucleotides are TGCGCCAGCAGCCTACAGGGGAACTATGGCTACACCTTC. V usage is TRBV27 and J usage is TRBJ1-2, with 7 bases lining up with TRBD1. The germline CDR1 and CDR2 sequences are MNHEY and SMNVEV (reference sequence). This CDR3 region has 13 residues.

This clone has a handful of counts. Written as DNA, the CDR3 is TGTGCCAGCAGCTTAGGACAGACAACTAATGAAAAACTGTTTTTT. This gives the protein CASSLGQTTNEKLFF. The chain links TRBV13 to TRBJ1-4, with unresolved D. This CDR3 contains 15 residues. Germline V gene sequence: CDR1 PRHDT, CDR2 FYEKMQ (reference sequence). V was clipped by 0 bases and J by 0 bases, with 5 bases between them.

V gene TRBV2 combines with J gene TRBJ1-2; no clear D gene. CDR1 and CDR2 from the germline V gene are SNHLY and FYNNEI. V dropped 3 bases and J dropped 4 bases, with 6 bases sitting between them. The CDR3 is 12 amino acids. CDR3 nucleotides: TGTGCCAGCAGTGAGCAGTCCTATGGCTACACCTTC. Translating it yields CASSEQSYGYTF. Variable domain in full (rest from reference TRBV2 and TRBJ1-2): EPEVTQTPSHQVTQMGQEVILRCVPISNHLYFYWYRQILGQKVEFLVSFYNNEISEKSEIFDDQFSVERPDGSNFTLKIRSTKLEDSAMYFCASSEQSYGYTFGSGTRLTVV.

The genes are TRBV18 and TRBJ1-1, with D unresolved. The CDR3 has 14 residues. Germline CDR1 reads KGHSH; CDR2 reads LQKENI. V was pared by 3 bases and J by 1 base, with 9 bases between. The CDR3 sequence: CASSPNTENTEAFF. The CDR3 DNA follows: TGTGCCAGCTCACCTAACACAGAGAACACTGAAGCTTTCTTT.

The gene calls are TRBV5-4 and TRBJ2-3, with a weak D call TRBD2 (6 bases). This CDR3 spans 16 amino acids. Germline loops: CDR1 SGHNT, CDR2 YYREEE (reference sequence). V lost 0 bases, J lost 2 bases, and 13 bases lay in between. The CDR3 nucleotides are TGTGCCAGCAGCTTGGGGGCGGGGACGAACACAGATACGCAGTATTTT. It translates to CASSLGAGTNTDTQYF.

The chain has TRBV14 and TRBJ1-1; D remains unclear. The germline gives CDR1 SGHDN, CDR2 FVKESK. The CDR3 is 13 amino acids. V was shortened by 0 bases and J by 6 bases, with 8 bases between the two germline ends. CDR3 in amino acids: CASSQDSLSEAFF. The CDR3 DNA is TGTGCCAGCAGCCAAGATTCATTGTCTGAAGCTTTCTTT.

The chain uses TRBV2 and TRBJ1-2; D is ambiguous. V lost 6 bases, J lost 8 bases, and 16 bases lay in between. CDR3 size: 13 residues. CDR1 is SNHLY and CDR2 is FYNNEI in the germline V gene. Here the CDR3 reads CASRKEGSVGYTF. In DNA, the CDR3 is TGTGCCAGCAGAAAGGAGGGCTCCGTCGGCTACACCTTC. Drawing the rest from reference TRBV2 and TRBJ1-2, the complete variable domain is EPEVTQTPSHQVTQMGQEVILRCVPISNHLYFYWYRQILGQKVEFLVSFYNNEISEKSEIFDDQFSVERPDGSNFTLKIRSTKLEDSAMYFCASRKEGSVGYTFGSGTRLTVV.

In this sample, this clone turned up a few times. The chain recombines TRBV5-1 with TRBJ1-4; D is possibly TRBD1 (5 bases). Deletions cut 4 bases from V and 0 bases from J, with 10 bases between. This CDR3 has 15 amino acids. The germline CDR1 and CDR2 sequences are SGHRS and YFSETQ. CDR3 sequence: CASSVGGATNEKLFF. Written as DNA, the CDR3 is TGCGCCAGCAGCGTCGGGGGGGCAACTAATGAAAAACTGTTTTTT.

The chain uses TRBV4-1 and TRBJ1-1; 7 nucleotides align to TRBD1. The CDR3 sequence is 15 residues long. Germline CDR1 is MGHRA and CDR2 is YSYEKL. The V gene end was trimmed by 3 bases and the J gene end by 1 base; junction bases not matched to a gene: 5. CDR3 sequence: CASSQNRGGNTEAFF. The DNA for the CDR3 is TGCGCCAGCAGCCAGAACAGGGGCGGGAACACTGAAGCTTTCTTT.

This chain links TRBV29-1 with TRBJ1-1; 9 bases map to TRBD1. This CDR3 region has 14 residues. Germline loops: CDR1 SQVTM, CDR2 ANQGSEA. The junction had 5 bases not matched to a gene; V was cut back by 4 bases and J by 2 bases. The CDR3 region is CSVGRGQGNTEAFF. The CDR3 DNA is TGCAGCGTTGGTCGGGGACAGGGCAACACTGAAGCTTTCTTT.